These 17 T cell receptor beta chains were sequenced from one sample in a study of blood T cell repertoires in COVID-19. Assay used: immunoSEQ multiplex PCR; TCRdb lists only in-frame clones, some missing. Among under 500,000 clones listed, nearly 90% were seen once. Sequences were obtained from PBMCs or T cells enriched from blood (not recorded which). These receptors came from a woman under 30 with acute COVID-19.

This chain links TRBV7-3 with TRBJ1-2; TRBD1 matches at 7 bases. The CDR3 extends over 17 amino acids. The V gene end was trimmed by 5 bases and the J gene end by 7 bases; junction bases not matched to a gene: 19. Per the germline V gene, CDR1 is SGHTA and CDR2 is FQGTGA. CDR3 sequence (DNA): TGTGCCAGCAGCCAGGACGGCGTTTATCCCCACAGGGGTGGCTACACCTTC. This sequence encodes CASSQDGVYPHRGGYTF.

DNA for the CDR3: TGCGCCAGCAGCCAAGGCATTCAGGGAGGGCAGTATTTT. It is translated as CASSQGIQGGQYF. The chain employs TRBV4-1 and TRBJ2-3; the D gene is possibly TRBD2 (6 bases). There are 13 residues in the CDR3. Germline assignment: CDR1 MGHRA and CDR2 YSYEKL. V was cut by 1 base and J by 11 bases, with 13 bases left in between.

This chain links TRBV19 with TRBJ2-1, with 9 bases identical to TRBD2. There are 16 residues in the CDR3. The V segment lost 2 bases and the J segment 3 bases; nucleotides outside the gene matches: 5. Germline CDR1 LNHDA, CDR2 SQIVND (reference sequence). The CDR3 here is CASSINSGGFYNEQFF. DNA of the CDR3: TGTGCCAGTAGTATAAATAGCGGGGGCTTCTACAATGAGCAGTTCTTC.

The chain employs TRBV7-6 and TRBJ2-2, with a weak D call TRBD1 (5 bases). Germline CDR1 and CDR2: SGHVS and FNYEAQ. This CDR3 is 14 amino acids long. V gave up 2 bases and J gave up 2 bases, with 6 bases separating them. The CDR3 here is CASSLQGNTGELFF. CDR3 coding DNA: TGTGCCAGCAGCTTACAGGGAAACACCGGGGAGCTGTTTTTT.

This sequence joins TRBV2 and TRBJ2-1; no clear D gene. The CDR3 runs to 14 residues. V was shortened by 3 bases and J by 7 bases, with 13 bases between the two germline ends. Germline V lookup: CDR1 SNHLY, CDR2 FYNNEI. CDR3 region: CASSDLSSINEQFF. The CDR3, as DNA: TGTGCCAGCAGTGACTTGAGTAGTATAAATGAGCAGTTCTTC.

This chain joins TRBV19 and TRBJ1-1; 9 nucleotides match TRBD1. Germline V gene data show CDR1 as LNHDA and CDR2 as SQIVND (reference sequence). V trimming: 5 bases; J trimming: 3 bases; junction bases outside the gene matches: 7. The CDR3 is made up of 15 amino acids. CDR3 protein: CASSPGQGGDTEAFF. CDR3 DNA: TGTGCCAGTAGTCCGGGACAGGGCGGCGACACTGAAGCTTTCTTT.

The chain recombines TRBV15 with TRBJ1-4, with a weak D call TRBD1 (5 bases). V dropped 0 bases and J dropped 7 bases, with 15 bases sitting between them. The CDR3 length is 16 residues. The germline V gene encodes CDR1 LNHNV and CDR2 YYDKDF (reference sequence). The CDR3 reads CATSRDGGGWREKLFF. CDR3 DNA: TGTGCCACCAGCAGAGATGGGGGGGGGTGGCGTGAAAAACTGTTTTTT. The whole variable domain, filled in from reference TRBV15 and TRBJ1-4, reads DAMVIQNPRYQVTQFGKPVTLSCSQTLNHNVMYWYQQKSSQAPKLLFHYYDKDFNNEADTPDNFQSRRPNTSFCFLDIRSPGLGDTAMYLCATSRDGGGWREKLFFGSGTQLSVL.

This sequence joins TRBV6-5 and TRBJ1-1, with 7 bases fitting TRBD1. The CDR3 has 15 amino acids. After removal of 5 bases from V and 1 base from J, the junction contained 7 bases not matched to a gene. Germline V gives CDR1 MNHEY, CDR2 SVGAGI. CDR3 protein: CASSPTTGANTEAFF. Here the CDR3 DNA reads TGTGCCAGCAGTCCGACCACAGGGGCGAACACTGAAGCTTTCTTT.

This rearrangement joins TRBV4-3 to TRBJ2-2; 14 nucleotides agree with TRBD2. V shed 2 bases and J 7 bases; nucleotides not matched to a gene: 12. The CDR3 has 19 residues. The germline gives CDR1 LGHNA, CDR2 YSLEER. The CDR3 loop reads CASSQTPTSGRAPGGELFF. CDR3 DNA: TGCGCCAGCAGCCAAACCCCGACTAGCGGGAGGGCCCCGGGCGGGGAGCTGTTTTTT.

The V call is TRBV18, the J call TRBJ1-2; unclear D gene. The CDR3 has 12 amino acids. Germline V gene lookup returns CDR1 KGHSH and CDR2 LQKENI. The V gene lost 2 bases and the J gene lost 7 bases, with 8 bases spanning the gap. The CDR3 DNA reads TGTGCCAGCTCACCAGGCGGGGTTGGCTACACCTTC. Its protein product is CASSPGGVGYTF.

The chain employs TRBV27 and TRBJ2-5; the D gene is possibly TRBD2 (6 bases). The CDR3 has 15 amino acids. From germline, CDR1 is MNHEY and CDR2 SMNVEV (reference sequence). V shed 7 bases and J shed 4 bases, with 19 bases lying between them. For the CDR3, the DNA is TGTGCCAGCAACGGGCCGGAGGGTCCATCAGAGACCCAGTACTTC. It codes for CASNGPEGPSETQYF.

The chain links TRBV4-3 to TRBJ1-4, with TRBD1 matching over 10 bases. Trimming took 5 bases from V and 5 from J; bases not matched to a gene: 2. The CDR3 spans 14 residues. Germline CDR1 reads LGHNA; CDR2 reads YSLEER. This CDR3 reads CASSSGQGNEKLFF. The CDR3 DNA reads TGCGCCAGCAGCTCGGGACAGGGGAATGAAAAACTGTTTTTT.

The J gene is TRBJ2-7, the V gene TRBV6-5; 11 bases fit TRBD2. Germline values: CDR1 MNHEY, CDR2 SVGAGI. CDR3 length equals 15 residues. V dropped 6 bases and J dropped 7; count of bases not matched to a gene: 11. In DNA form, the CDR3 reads TGTGCCAGCAGGCCGACTAGCGGGGTTAGTGGAGAGCAGTACTTC. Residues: CASRPTSGVSGEQYF.

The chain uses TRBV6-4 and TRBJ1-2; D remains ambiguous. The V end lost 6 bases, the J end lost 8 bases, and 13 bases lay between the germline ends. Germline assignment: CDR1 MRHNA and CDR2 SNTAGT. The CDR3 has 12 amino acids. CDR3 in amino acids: CASSHEGGGYTF. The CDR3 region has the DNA TGTGCCAGCAGCCACGAAGGCGGGGGCTACACCTTC.

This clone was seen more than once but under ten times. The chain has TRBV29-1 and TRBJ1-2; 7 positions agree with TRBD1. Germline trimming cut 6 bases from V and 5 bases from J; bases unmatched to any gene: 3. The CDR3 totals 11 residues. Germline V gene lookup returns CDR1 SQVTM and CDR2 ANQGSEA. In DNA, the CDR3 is TGCAGCGTGAGGGACAGATATGGCTACACCTTC. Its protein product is CSVRDRYGYTF.

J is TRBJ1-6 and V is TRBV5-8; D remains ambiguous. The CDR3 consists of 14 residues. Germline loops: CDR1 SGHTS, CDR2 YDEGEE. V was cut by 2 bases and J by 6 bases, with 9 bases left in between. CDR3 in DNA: TGTGCCAGCAGCTTCGAACTGATTAATTCACCCCTCCACTTT. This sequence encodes CASSFELINSPLHF.

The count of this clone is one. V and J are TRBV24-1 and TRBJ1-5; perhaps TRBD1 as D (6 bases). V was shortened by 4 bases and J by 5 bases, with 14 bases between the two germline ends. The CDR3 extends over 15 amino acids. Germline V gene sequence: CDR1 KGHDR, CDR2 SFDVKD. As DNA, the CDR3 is TGTGCCACCAGTGACACTAGACAGGTTCATCAGCCCCAGCATTTT. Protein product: CATSDTRQVHQPQHF.